Presented here are 11 T cell receptor beta chains from one specimen sequenced in a study of blood T cell repertoires in COVID-19. TCRdb keeps only in-frame clones here, not all; method: immunoSEQ multiplex PCR. The repertoire holds 35,000 to 45,000 clones, with 70% to 90% as singletons. The source material was peripheral blood. All receptors come from a human donor in a cohort sampled during active or convalescent COVID-19. The donor label of this sample is uncertain.

The chain combines TRBV10-2 with TRBJ1-4; TRBD1 aligns across 8 bases. The CDR3 runs to 16 residues. Germline V gene sequence: CDR1 WSHSY, CDR2 SAAADI. J gave up 5 bases and V 4 bases, and 9 bases lay outside the gene matches. CDR3 DNA: TGCGCCAGCAGTGCCCCGGACAGGGCAATGAATGAAAAACTGTTTTTT. It yields the protein CASSAPDRAMNEKLFF.

This clone has only a few counts. The V and J genes are TRBV3-1 (or the pseudogene TRBV3-2) and TRBJ2-2, with TRBD2 identical over 8 bases. CDR1 and CDR2 (germline): LGHDT, YNNKEL (reference sequence). The ends lost 1 base at V and 4 bases at J; junction bases unmatched: 5. This CDR3 has 16 amino acids. The CDR3 sequence is CASSQGELAVTGELFF. Here the CDR3 DNA reads TGTGCCAGCAGCCAAGGGGAACTAGCGGTCACCGGGGAGCTGTTTTTT.

The chain couples TRBV7-5 to TRBJ2-7; TRBD1, the table's D call, lacks a check against the DNA. TRBV7-5 is a pseudogene. CDR3 length: 18 amino acids. CDR3 sequence reads: CARSYWPRPTGGKYEQYF. The CDR3 nucleotides are TGTGCCAGAAGCTATTGGCCACGACCTACAGGGGGCAAATACGAGCAGTACTTC.

Only one count was recorded for this clone. The genes are TRBV9 and TRBJ2-3; perhaps TRBD2 as D (6 bases). There are 17 residues in the CDR3. V was cut by 6 bases and J by 1 base, with 21 bases left in between. CDR1 SGDLS and CDR2 YYNGEE come from the germline V gene. CDR3 in DNA: TGTGCCAGCACCCCGGGGTTGTCGGGAGTTGGCACAGATACGCAGTATTTT. It encodes CASTPGLSGVGTDTQYF.

The rearrangement joins TRBV6-5 to TRBJ2-5; 9 positions match TRBD1. The CDR3 loop spans 15 amino acids. Germline V gives CDR1 MNHEY, CDR2 SVGAGI. V dropped 7 bases and J dropped 2; count of bases not matched to a gene: 8. In nucleotides, the CDR3 is TGTGCCAGCAACAGGGGACAGGGCCTTCAAGAGACCCAGTACTTC. Protein: CASNRGQGLQETQYF.

The gene calls are TRBV4-2 and TRBJ2-5, with 7 bases aligning to TRBD2. V was pared by 0 bases and J by 4 bases, with 5 bases of the junction left unmatched. The germline V gene has CDR1 LGHNA and CDR2 YNFKEQ. The CDR3 loop spans 15 amino acids. CDR3 region: CASSQEYGTIETQYF. CDR3 DNA: TGTGCCAGCAGCCAAGAGTACGGGACTATAGAGACCCAGTACTTC.

The rearrangement uses TRBV27 and TRBJ1-5, with 7 bases lining up with TRBD1. The CDR3 runs to 15 residues. The J segment lost 7 bases and the V segment lost 2 bases, leaving 8 bases of the junction unmatched. Germline V CDR1 and CDR2: MNHEY, SMNVEV (reference sequence). The CDR3 nucleotides read TGTGCCAGCAGTTTAGGAGGGGGCGTAAGCCAGCCCCAGCATTTT. Translated, it gives CASSLGGGVSQPQHF.

The J gene is TRBJ2-1, the V gene TRBV27; 11 bases align to TRBD2. Per the germline V gene, CDR1 is MNHEY and CDR2 is SMNVEV (reference sequence). The trim removed 6 bases at V and 5 bases at J, leaving 0 bases unmatched. This CDR3 is built from 13 residues. The CDR3 DNA follows: TGTGCCAGCAGGACTAGCGGGAACAATGAGCAGTTCTTC. This codes for CASRTSGNNEQFF.

This clone was observed a few times. The chain employs TRBV2 and TRBJ2-3; TRBD2 matches at 8 bases. The CDR3 totals 14 residues. Germline values: CDR1 SNHLY, CDR2 FYNNEI. V was pared by 10 bases and J by 3 bases, with 9 bases of the junction left unmatched. CDR3 amino acids: CAISPGLGTDTQYF. CDR3 DNA: TGTGCCATATCCCCGGGACTAGGGACAGATACGCAGTATTTT.

V gene TRBV7-8 combines with J gene TRBJ2-1, with a weak D call TRBD2 (6 bases). V dropped 1 base and J dropped 5 bases, with 9 bases sitting between them. The CDR3 totals 14 residues. Germline V CDR1 and CDR2: SGHVS, FQNEAQ. The CDR3 here is CASSLELADNEQFF. The CDR3 region has the DNA TGTGCCAGCAGCTTAGAACTAGCTGACAATGAGCAGTTCTTC.

V and J are TRBV12-3 or TRBV12-4 and TRBJ2-1; the D is unclear. The germline V and J ends were trimmed by 3 bases and 8 bases, with 5 bases remaining between them. CDR3 length equals 11 residues. The CDR3 loop is CASSFRHEQFF. CDR3 DNA: TGTGCCAGCAGTTTCAGGCATGAGCAGTTCTTC.